This TCR beta chain was sequenced in a study of blood T cell repertoires in COVID-19. Participants were aged roughly 18 to 100 years from some 24 US areas. Participants reported their clinical history, and cohort assignment relied on those reports. In the authors' workflow: Estimation of nucleated cell counts was performed using reference gene primer amplification. TCRdb's copy holds only in-frame clones and misses some; the assay was immunoSEQ multiplex PCR. V, J and clone size reflect that table, while D and trimming were determined from the DNA. Among 200,000 or so clones listed, 86% were seen once. About this clone: The sample holds other DNA sequences that translate to the same CDR3.

Sequencing was done on a sample of PBMCs or T cells enriched from blood (not recorded which). This TCR derives from a woman in her 40s with acute COVID-19.

CDR3 DNA sequence: TGTGCCAGCAGCCAGGGGCCGCAGCATTTT. As protein: CASSQGPQHF. The V call is TRBV28, the J call TRBJ1-5; D might be TRBD1 (6 bases). The CDR3 is 10 amino acids. Trimming took 6 bases from V and 13 from J, leaving 10 bases between them. Germline V gene data show CDR1 as MDHEN and CDR2 as SYDVKM. Together with reference TRBV28 and TRBJ1-5, the CDR3 gives the full variable domain: DVKVTQSSRYLVKRTGEKVFLECVQDMDHENMFWYRQDPGLGLRLIYFSYDVKMKEKGDIPEGYSVSREKKERFSLILESASTNQTSMYLCASSQGPQHFGDGTRLSIL.